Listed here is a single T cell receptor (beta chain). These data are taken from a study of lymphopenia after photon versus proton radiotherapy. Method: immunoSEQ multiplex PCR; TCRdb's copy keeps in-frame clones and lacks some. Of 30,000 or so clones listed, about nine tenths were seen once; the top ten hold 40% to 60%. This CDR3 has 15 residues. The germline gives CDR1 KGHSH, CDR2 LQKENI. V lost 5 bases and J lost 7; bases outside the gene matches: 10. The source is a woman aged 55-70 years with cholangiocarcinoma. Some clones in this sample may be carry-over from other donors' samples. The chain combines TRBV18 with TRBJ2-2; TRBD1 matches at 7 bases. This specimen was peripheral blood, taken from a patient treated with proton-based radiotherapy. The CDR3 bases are TGTGCCAGCTCATCTAACGAGGGGGCGCGCGGGGAGCTGTTTTTT. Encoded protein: CASSSNEGARGELFF. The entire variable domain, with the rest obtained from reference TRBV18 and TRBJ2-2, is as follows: NAGVMQNPRHLVRRRGQEARLRCSPMKGHSHVYWYRQLPEEGLKFMVYLQKENIIDESGMPKERFSAEFPKEGPSILRIQQVVRGDSAAYFCASSSNEGARGELFFGEGSRLTVL.